The rows below give T cell receptor beta chains drawn from one sample of a study of shared clonotypes between healthy human individuals. Only in-frame clones appear in the TCRdb table, and some are missing; sequencing was by immunoSEQ multiplex PCR. The sample records about 2.5 million clones, 85% to 95% being singletons. Sample: naive CD4+ T cells from PBMCs. The receptors shown here come from a man between 18 and 29 years old in good health. Some clones in this sample may be carry-over from other donors' samples. CDR3s include the opening cysteine and the closing phenylalanine or tryptophan. A D gene is named only where the DNA matches it firmly.

v_gene: TRBV19
j_gene: TRBJ2-5
d_gene: -
CDR3aa: CASTPLGGEETQYF

v_gene: TRBV30
j_gene: TRBJ1-1
d_gene: -
CDR3aa: CAWTPPGTTGTEAFF

v_gene: TRBV4-1
j_gene: TRBJ2-7
d_gene: -
CDR3aa: CASSQQQGAYEQYF

v_gene: TRBV7-9
j_gene: TRBJ2-7
d_gene: -
CDR3aa: CASTPSGTPPYEQYF

v_gene: TRBV27
j_gene: TRBJ2-2
d_gene: -
CDR3aa: CASSFRGLPTGELFF

v_gene: TRBV4-1
j_gene: TRBJ2-2
d_gene: TRBD2
CDR3aa: CASSQVALAGGRLEANTGELFF

v_gene: TRBV18
j_gene: TRBJ2-7
d_gene: TRBD2
CDR3aa: CASSPRLAGVSEQYF

v_gene: TRBV18
j_gene: TRBJ1-1
d_gene: TRBD1
CDR3aa: CASTQTGRAEAFF

v_gene: TRBV27
j_gene: TRBJ1-5
d_gene: TRBD1
CDR3aa: CASSGGTGNNQPQHF

v_gene: TRBV4-1
j_gene: TRBJ2-5
d_gene: TRBD1
CDR3aa: CASSQAPRGQETQYF

v_gene: TRBV7-2
j_gene: TRBJ2-5
d_gene: TRBD2
CDR3aa: CASSLSGVQETQYF

v_gene: TRBV7-3
j_gene: TRBJ1-2
d_gene: TRBD1
CDR3aa: CASSSTGTEDYGYTF

v_gene: TRBV2
j_gene: TRBJ2-2
d_gene: -
CDR3aa: CASRARVKSTGELFF

v_gene: TRBV19
j_gene: TRBJ1-5
d_gene: -
CDR3aa: CASSNDMGVRDQPQHF

v_gene: TRBV30
j_gene: TRBJ1-1
d_gene: -
CDR3aa: CAWNPGAGTEAFF

v_gene: TRBV4-2
j_gene: TRBJ2-1
d_gene: TRBD2
CDR3aa: CASSQGLAGGDEQFF

v_gene: TRBV6-1
j_gene: TRBJ2-7
d_gene: TRBD1
CDR3aa: CASRPGQGGAHEQYF

v_gene: TRBV2
j_gene: TRBJ2-7
d_gene: -
CDR3aa: CASSDPRGSYEQYF

v_gene: TRBV5-3
j_gene: TRBJ2-7
d_gene: TRBD1
CDR3aa: CARRKSRDRTYEQYF

v_gene: TRBV5-1
j_gene: TRBJ2-2
d_gene: -
CDR3aa: CASSLLGLASGTGELFF

v_gene: TRBV6-5
j_gene: TRBJ2-7
d_gene: -
CDR3aa: CASGPGTRDYEQYF

v_gene: TRBV5-1
j_gene: TRBJ1-5
d_gene: TRBD1
CDR3aa: CASSSGQGTQPQHF

v_gene: TRBV5-1
j_gene: TRBJ2-1
d_gene: -
CDR3aa: CASSLVVGIDNEQFF

v_gene: TRBV7-2
j_gene: TRBJ1-1
d_gene: -
CDR3aa: CASSRGNTEAFF

v_gene: TRBV11-1
j_gene: TRBJ2-7
d_gene: -
CDR3aa: CASSPSGGSYEQYF

v_gene: TRBV18
j_gene: TRBJ1-2
d_gene: TRBD1
CDR3aa: CASSEGQGNYGYTF

v_gene: TRBV5-4
j_gene: TRBJ1-1
d_gene: TRBD1
CDR3aa: CASSLGTGGRQKNTEAFF

v_gene: TRBV11-2
j_gene: TRBJ2-1
d_gene: -
CDR3aa: CASSLSGFSYNEQFF

v_gene: TRBV5-1
j_gene: TRBJ2-5
d_gene: TRBD2
CDR3aa: CASSFWREQETQYF

v_gene: TRBV4-2
j_gene: TRBJ2-1
d_gene: -
CDR3aa: CASSQDGGNEQFF

v_gene: TRBV28
j_gene: TRBJ2-3
d_gene: TRBD1
CDR3aa: CASTPVGGTGDTYTQYF

v_gene: TRBV11-2
j_gene: TRBJ2-7
d_gene: TRBD2
CDR3aa: CASSLYRPGRGAYEQYF

v_gene: TRBV27
j_gene: TRBJ2-2
d_gene: -
CDR3aa: CASSRGLNTGELFF

v_gene: TRBV28
j_gene: TRBJ2-5
d_gene: TRBD1
CDR3aa: CASRPRDRGIRETQYF

v_gene: TRBV5-4
j_gene: TRBJ2-4
d_gene: TRBD1
CDR3aa: CASSQGGPTGAKNIQYF

v_gene: TRBV27
j_gene: TRBJ1-4
d_gene: -
CDR3aa: CASSFELSVPFF

v_gene: TRBV6-5
j_gene: TRBJ2-3
d_gene: -
CDR3aa: CASSPTSSTDTQYF

v_gene: TRBV28
j_gene: TRBJ2-7
d_gene: -
CDR3aa: CASSLRPVGTYEQYF

v_gene: TRBV7-9
j_gene: TRBJ2-5
d_gene: -
CDR3aa: CASSRGVQETQYF

v_gene: TRBV2
j_gene: TRBJ1-2
d_gene: -
CDR3aa: CASSYTGHTHTF

v_gene: TRBV18
j_gene: TRBJ1-2
d_gene: -
CDR3aa: CASSLDTGGVREASGYTF

v_gene: TRBV10-3
j_gene: TRBJ1-4
d_gene: -
CDR3aa: CAINRGGNEKLFF

v_gene: TRBV7-9
j_gene: TRBJ2-2
d_gene: -
CDR3aa: CASSLLTSGGTGELFF

v_gene: TRBV6-1
j_gene: TRBJ2-1
d_gene: -
CDR3aa: CASSSNPSEQFF

v_gene: TRBV19
j_gene: TRBJ2-7
d_gene: TRBD1
CDR3aa: CARGQALSYEQYF

v_gene: TRBV30
j_gene: TRBJ2-3
d_gene: -
CDR3aa: CAWREGDTQYF

v_gene: TRBV4-1
j_gene: TRBJ2-1
d_gene: TRBD2
CDR3aa: CASSQDLGLAGPNEQFF

v_gene: TRBV7-2
j_gene: TRBJ2-7
d_gene: TRBD2
CDR3aa: CASSLGVAGGPTYEQYF

v_gene: TRBV6-1
j_gene: TRBJ2-5
d_gene: TRBD2
CDR3aa: CASGGEAVQETQYF

v_gene: TRBV5-4
j_gene: TRBJ2-2
d_gene: -
CDR3aa: CASGIRGAGELFF

v_gene: TRBV10-3
j_gene: TRBJ2-7
d_gene: -
CDR3aa: CAISESPVGGSRSYEQYF

v_gene: TRBV15
j_gene: TRBJ2-1
d_gene: -
CDR3aa: CATSAYNEQFF

v_gene: TRBV5-6
j_gene: TRBJ2-7
d_gene: -
CDR3aa: CASSFSPATFGQYF

v_gene: TRBV7-9
j_gene: TRBJ2-7
d_gene: -
CDR3aa: CASRATGPSYEQYF

v_gene: TRBV10-3
j_gene: -
d_gene: -
CDR3aa: CAISESSIEQYF